The 2 T cell receptor beta chains in this list originate from one sample, sequenced in a study of cytomegalovirus exposure and HLA in healthy donors. PCR primers comprised 60 Vbeta and 13 Jbeta primers. Here immunoSEQ multiplex PCR was the method, and the copy in TCRdb shows in-frame clones only, minus some. Here the sample spans 95,000 to 110,000 clones, 81% being singletons. Sequenced: PBMCs. The receptors originated from a man under 40 in good health and CMV-seronegative.

The V and J genes are TRBV14 and TRBJ1-1; D is perhaps TRBD1 (5 bases). This CDR3 has 13 amino acids. Per the germline V gene, CDR1 is SGHDN and CDR2 is FVKESK. Trimming shortened V by 8 bases and J by 4 bases, and 14 bases separated the two germline ends. In nucleotides, the CDR3 is TGTGCCAGCGCCAAGGTTGGGGCCACTGAAGCTTTCTTT. Translating gives CASAKVGATEAFF.

This chain joins TRBV7-6 and TRBJ1-4, with D tentatively TRBD1 (6 bases). This CDR3 comprises 15 residues. V was trimmed by 2 bases and J by 8 bases, leaving 15 bases between them. Germline V CDR1 and CDR2: SGHVS, FNYEAQ. CDR3 nucleotide sequence: TGTGCCAGCAGCTTACAGGGGCTCGGAGGCGAAAAACTGTTTTTT. This translates into CASSLQGLGGEKLFF.